This T cell receptor (beta chain) was identified during a study of blood T cells in healthy people across ages. A sample-barcoded 5' primer and a J-beta primer mix were used in a second PCR of roughly 7 to 11 cycles. In TCRdb, the 5' RACE reads were re-called with MiXCR into one record per CDR3 protein. Of fewer than 600,000 distinct CDR3 sequences listed, 25% to 35% were seen once; the top ten hold approximately 3.3%. This CDR3 comprises 17 residues. The germline V gene has CDR1 PRHDT and CDR2 FYEKMQ (reference sequence). Trimming shortened V by 5 bases and J by 0 bases, and 18 bases separated the two germline ends. This sample also appeared in a second study, on T cells of mothers and their children.

The material sequenced was blood. This clonotype was obtained from a boy younger than 10 in good health. The V call is TRBV13, the J call TRBJ2-3; D is possibly TRBD2 (6 bases). The CDR3 here is CASSRRVRVLSTDTQYF. CDR3 sequence (DNA): TGTGCCAGCAGCCGGAGGGTCAGGGTTCTAAGCACAGATACGCAGTATTTT.